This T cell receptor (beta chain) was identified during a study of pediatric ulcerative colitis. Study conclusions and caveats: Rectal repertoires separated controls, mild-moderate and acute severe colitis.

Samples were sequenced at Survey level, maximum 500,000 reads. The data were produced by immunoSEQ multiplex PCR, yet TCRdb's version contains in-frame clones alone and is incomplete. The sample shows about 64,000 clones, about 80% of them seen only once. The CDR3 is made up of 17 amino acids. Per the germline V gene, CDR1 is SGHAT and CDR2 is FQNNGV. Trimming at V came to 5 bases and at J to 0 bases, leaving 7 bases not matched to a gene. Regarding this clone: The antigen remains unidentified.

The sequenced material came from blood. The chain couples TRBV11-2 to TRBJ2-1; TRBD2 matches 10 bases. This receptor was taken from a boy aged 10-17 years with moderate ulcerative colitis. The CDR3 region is CASSPRLAGGSYNEQFF. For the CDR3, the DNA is TGTGCCAGCAGCCCGCGACTAGCGGGTGGCTCCTACAATGAGCAGTTCTTC.